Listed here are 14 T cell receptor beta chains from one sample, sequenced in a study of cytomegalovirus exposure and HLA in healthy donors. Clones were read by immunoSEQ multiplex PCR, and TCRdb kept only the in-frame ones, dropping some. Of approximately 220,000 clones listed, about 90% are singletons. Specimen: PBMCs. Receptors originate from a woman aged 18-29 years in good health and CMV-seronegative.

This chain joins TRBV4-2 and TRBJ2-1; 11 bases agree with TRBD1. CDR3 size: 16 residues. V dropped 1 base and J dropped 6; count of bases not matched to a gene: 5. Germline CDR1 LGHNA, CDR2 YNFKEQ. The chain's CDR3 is CASSQVTGQGVNEQFF. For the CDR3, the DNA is TGTGCCAGCAGCCAAGTAACGGGACAGGGGGTCAATGAGCAGTTCTTC.

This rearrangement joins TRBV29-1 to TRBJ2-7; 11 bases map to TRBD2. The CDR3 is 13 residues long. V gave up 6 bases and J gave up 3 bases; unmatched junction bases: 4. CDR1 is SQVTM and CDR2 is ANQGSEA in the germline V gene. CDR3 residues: CSVHGTSGYEQYF. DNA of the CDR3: TGCAGCGTCCATGGGACTAGCGGCTACGAGCAGTACTTC.

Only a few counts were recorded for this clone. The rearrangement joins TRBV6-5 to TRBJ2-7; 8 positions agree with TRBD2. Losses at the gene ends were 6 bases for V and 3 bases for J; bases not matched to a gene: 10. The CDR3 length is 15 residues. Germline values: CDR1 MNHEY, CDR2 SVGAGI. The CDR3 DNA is TGTGCCAGCAGGACGGAAGCGGGAGAAGTCTACGAGCAGTACTTC. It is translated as CASRTEAGEVYEQYF.

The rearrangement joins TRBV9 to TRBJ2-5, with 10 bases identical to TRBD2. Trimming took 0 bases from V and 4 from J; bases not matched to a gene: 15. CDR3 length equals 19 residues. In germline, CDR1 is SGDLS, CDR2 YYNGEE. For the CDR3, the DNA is TGTGCCAGCAGCGTAGCCCCTGTGGTGGCTAGCGGGAGAGGAGAGACCCAGTACTTC. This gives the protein CASSVAPVVASGRGETQYF.

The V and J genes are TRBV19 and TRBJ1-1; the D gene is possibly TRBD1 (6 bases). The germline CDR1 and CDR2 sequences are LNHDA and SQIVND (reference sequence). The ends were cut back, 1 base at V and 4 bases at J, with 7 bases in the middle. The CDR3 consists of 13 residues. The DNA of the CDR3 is TGTGCCAGTAGTATAGTCAGGGGCACTGAAGCTTTCTTT. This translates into CASSIVRGTEAFF.

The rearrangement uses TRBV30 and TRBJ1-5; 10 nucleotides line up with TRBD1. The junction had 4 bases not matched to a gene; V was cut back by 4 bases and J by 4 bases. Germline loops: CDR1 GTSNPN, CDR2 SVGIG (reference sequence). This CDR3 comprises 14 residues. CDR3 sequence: CAWNEDRGNQPQHF. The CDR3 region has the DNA TGTGCCTGGAACGAGGACAGGGGGAATCAGCCCCAGCATTTT.

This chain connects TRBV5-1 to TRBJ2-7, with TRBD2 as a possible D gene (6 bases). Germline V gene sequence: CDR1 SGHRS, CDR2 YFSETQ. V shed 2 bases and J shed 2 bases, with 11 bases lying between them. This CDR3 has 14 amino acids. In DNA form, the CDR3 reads TGCGCCAGCAGCTTTGGGGGGTTCGCCTACGAGCAGTACTTC. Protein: CASSFGGFAYEQYF.

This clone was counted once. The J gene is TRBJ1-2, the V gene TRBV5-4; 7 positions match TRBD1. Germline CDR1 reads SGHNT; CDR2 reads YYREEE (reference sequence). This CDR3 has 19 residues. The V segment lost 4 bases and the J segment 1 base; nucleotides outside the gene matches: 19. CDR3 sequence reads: CASSPSGPKGTVINYGYTF. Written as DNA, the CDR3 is TGTGCCAGCAGCCCAAGTGGACCAAAAGGGACAGTTATTAACTATGGCTACACCTTC.

CDR3 in amino acids: CASSPGTGEETQYF. For the CDR3, the DNA is TGTGCCAGCAGCCCAGGGACAGGTGAAGAGACCCAGTACTTC. This chain joins TRBV5-8 and TRBJ2-5; the match to TRBD1 covers 8 bases. V lost 4 bases and J lost 3; bases outside the gene matches: 5. CDR1 and CDR2 (germline): SGHTS, YDEGEE. CDR3 length: 14 residues.

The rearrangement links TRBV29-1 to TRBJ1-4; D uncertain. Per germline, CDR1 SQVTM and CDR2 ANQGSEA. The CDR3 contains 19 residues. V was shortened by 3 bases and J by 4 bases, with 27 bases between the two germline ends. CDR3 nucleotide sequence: TGCAGCGTTGAGGGCTGTCAGAGAAGCCCCCTTATAGGTAATGAAAAACTGTTTTTT. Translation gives CSVEGCQRSPLIGNEKLFF.

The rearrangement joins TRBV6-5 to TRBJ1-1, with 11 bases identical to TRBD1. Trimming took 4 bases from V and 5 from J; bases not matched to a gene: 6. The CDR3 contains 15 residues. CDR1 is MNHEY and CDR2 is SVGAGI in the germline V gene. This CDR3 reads CASSSSGTGGTEAFF. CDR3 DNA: TGTGCCAGCAGTTCTTCCGGGACAGGGGGGACTGAAGCTTTCTTT.

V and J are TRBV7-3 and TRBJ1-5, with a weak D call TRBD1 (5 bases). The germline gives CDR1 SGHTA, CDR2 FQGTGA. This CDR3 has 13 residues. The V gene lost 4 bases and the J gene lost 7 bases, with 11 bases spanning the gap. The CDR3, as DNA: TGTGCCAGCAGCTCCGGGACTGAGCAGCCCCAGCATTTT. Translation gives CASSSGTEQPQHF.

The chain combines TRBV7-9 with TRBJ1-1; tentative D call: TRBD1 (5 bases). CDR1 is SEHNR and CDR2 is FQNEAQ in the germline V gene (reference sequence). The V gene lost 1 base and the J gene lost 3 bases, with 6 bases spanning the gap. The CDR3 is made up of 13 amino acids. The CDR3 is CASSLGQYTEAFF. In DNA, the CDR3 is TGTGCCAGCAGCTTAGGACAGTACACTGAAGCTTTCTTT.

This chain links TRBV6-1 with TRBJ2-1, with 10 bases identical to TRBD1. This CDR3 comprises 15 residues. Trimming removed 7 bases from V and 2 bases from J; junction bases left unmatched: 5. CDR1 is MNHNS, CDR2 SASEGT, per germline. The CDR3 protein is CASTTTGGTYNEQFF. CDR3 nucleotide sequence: TGTGCCAGCACCACGACAGGGGGCACCTACAATGAGCAGTTCTTC.